These T cell receptor beta chains were read from a single sample in a study of shared clonotypes between healthy human individuals. The protocol was immunoSEQ multiplex PCR, while the TCRdb copy is restricted to in-frame clones and leaves out a portion. This sample has around 1,900,000 clones; roughly 93% occur once, and the top ten carry 1.5% to 2%. Sequenced material: naive CD8+ T cells from PBMCs. These receptors came from a man aged 18 to 29 in good health. Some clones in this sample may be carry-over from other donors' samples. Both conserved end residues are part of each CDR3. Fields, in order: clone size, J gene, D gene, V gene, CDR3 DNA, CDR3 protein. The D gene is left open where the match is weak. Size tells how often a clone was seen (once, few, many) or the class of an expanded clone, and some rows leave it out.

.,TRBJ2-7,.,TRBV11-3,TGTGCCAGCAGCTTCGGTCCTAGCTACGAGCAGTACTTC,CASSFGPSYEQYF
once,TRBJ2-7,TRBD1,TRBV27,TGTGCCAGCAGTTTGACAGGGGATGACGAGCAGTACTTC,CASSLTGDDEQYF
.,TRBJ1-2,.,TRBV6-5,TGTGCCAGCAGTTACCGAAGGACCGGGACAGGCTACACCTTC,CASSYRRTGTGYTF
.,TRBJ2-1,.,TRBV6-6,TGTGCCAGCAGCGATAAACTAGCTTCCAATGAGCAGTTCTTC,CASSDKLASNEQFF
.,TRBJ1-1,.,TRBV28,TGTGCCAGCAGGGTACCTCGGGTGAACACTGAAGCTTTCTTT,CASRVPRVNTEAFF
.,TRBJ1-3,.,TRBV6-5,TGTGCCACCTCCCCGGGCCGGTTACGAAGGGACACCATATATTTT,CATSPGRLRRDTIYF
few,TRBJ1-2,TRBD1,TRBV9,TGTGCCAGCCGCGGACAGGGTTGGGGCTATGGCTACACCTTC,CASRGQGWGYGYTF
few,TRBJ1-5,.,TRBV6-1,TGTGCCAGCAGTGTCTACAGGGAGGTAGGCAATCAGCCCCAGCATTTT,CASSVYREVGNQPQHF
.,TRBJ1-3,.,TRBV2,TGTGCCAGCAGTGACTTCCGGGACATTGGAAACACCATATATTTT,CASSDFRDIGNTIYF
.,TRBJ2-3,.,TRBV5-4,TGTGCCAGCAGCCCGGTCGTCTTCGTGAGCACAGATACGCAGTATTTT,CASSPVVFVSTDTQYF
.,TRBJ2-5,.,TRBV4-1,TGCGCCAGCAGCCAGGAACAGGGGTTACGGGGGGCCCAGTACTTC,CASSQEQGLRGAQYF
.,TRBJ2-1,TRBD2,TRBV19,TGTGCCAGTAGTATAGGGTGGGAGCGGGACTCCTACAATGAGCAGTTCTTC,CASSIGWERDSYNEQFF
.,TRBJ2-7,TRBD1,TRBV29-1,TGCAGCGTCGTCCACAGGGGGCACGAGCAGTACTTC,CSVVHRGHEQYF
.,TRBJ2-1,.,TRBV13,TGTGCCAGCAGCTTAGGGGACAGCTCCTACAATGAGCAGTTCTTC,CASSLGDSSYNEQFF
.,TRBJ1-3,.,TRBV19,TGTGCCACCCTCGACCGAGGCTCTGGAAACACCATATATTTT,CATLDRGSGNTIYF
.,TRBJ2-5,.,TRBV7-2,TGTGCCAGCATCGAGGGGTGGGTCCAAGAGACCCAGTACTTC,CASIEGWVQETQYF
.,TRBJ1-1,.,TRBV5-1,TGCGCCAGCAGCGAGTTTGGGCGAGCGAACACTGAAGCTTTCTTT,CASSEFGRANTEAFF
.,TRBJ2-4,TRBD2,TRBV4-3,TGCGCCAGCAGCCAAGGACTAGCGGGGGTGATTCAGTACTTC,CASSQGLAGVIQYF
.,TRBJ2-3,.,TRBV28,TGTGCCAGCAGGTTCAGGGTCCCAGATACGCAGTATTTT,CASRFRVPDTQYF
.,TRBJ2-7,TRBD1,TRBV5-6,TGTGCCAGCAGCTTAGGGACAGGGCTCCGGGAGCAGTACTTC,CASSLGTGLREQYF
once,TRBJ2-1,.,TRBV7-6,TGTGCCAGCAGCCCGGCTTATCGGTGGGAGGCCCGGCATGAGCAGTTCTTC,CASSPAYRWEARHEQFF
.,TRBJ1-1,.,TRBV28,TGTGCCAGCAGTTTTAACAGGTGGGGAAACACTGAAGCTTTCTTT,CASSFNRWGNTEAFF
.,TRBJ2-7,.,TRBV30,TGTGCCCCGGGGGGGACAGAGGTGCAGTACTTC,CAPGGTEVQYF
.,TRBJ2-7,TRBD1,TRBV10-3,TGTGCCATCAGTGACGGGCCCCGGCGGGACAGGGACGAGCAGTACTTC,CAISDGPRRDRDEQYF
.,TRBJ2-7,.,TRBV28,TGTGCCAGCAGTTTAGTGGGGGCAAACGGCGAGCAGTACTTC,CASSLVGANGEQYF
.,TRBJ2-1,.,TRBV29-1,TGCAGCGTTGACGTCTTACTTCAGGGCTACAATGAGCAGTTCTTC,CSVDVLLQGYNEQFF
.,TRBJ2-5,.,TRBV19,TGTGCCAGTAGTATTGGGGGCGCGAGGCAAGAGACCCAGTACTTC,CASSIGGARQETQYF
once,TRBJ2-5,.,TRBV11-1,TGTGCCAGCAGCTTACCGGCTCCCCAAGAGACCCAGTACTTC,CASSLPAPQETQYF
.,TRBJ2-5,.,TRBV13,TGTGCCAGCAGCTTACGGCAGGGTCAAGAGACCCAGTACTTC,CASSLRQGQETQYF
.,TRBJ1-3,.,TRBV25-1,TGTGCCAGCAGTGAATTAGAGGGAGCAGGAAACACCATATATTTT,CASSELEGAGNTIYF
.,TRBJ1-5,.,TRBV19,TGTGCCAGTAGTATTAACGTATGGGATCAGCCCCAGCATTTT,CASSINVWDQPQHF
.,TRBJ2-2,TRBD1,TRBV27,TGTGCCAGCAGTTGGGGACAGGGGCTGGGGGAGCTGTTTTTT,CASSWGQGLGELFF
.,TRBJ1-4,.,TRBV19,TGTGCCAGTACCAACCGGGTGGGGAGGGGTAATGAAAAACTGTTTTTT,CASTNRVGRGNEKLFF
.,TRBJ2-7,.,TRBV2,TGTGCCAGCAGTCAGATCTCCTACGAGCAGTACTTC,CASSQISYEQYF
.,TRBJ2-5,.,TRBV28,TGTGCCAGCAGCCCGAGGGGCTTTCGGGGCCAAGAGACCCAGTACTTC,CASSPRGFRGQETQYF
.,TRBJ1-2,TRBD1,TRBV7-9,TGTGCCAGCAGCTTAGCGATAACCGGGACAGGCACTAACTATGGCTACACCTTC,CASSLAITGTGTNYGYTF
.,TRBJ2-7,.,TRBV2,TGTGCCAGCAGTGCCGGCGGCCGTCGGGTGGAGCAGTACTTC,CASSAGGRRVEQYF
once,TRBJ2-1,.,TRBV14,TGTGCCAGCAGCCTCCGGGTGTCCTACAATGAGCAGTTCTTC,CASSLRVSYNEQFF
.,TRBJ2-7,TRBD1,TRBV28,TGTGCCAGCAGTTTAGGGCCGGGACAGGGGGTATACGAGCAGTACTTC,CASSLGPGQGVYEQYF
.,TRBJ1-5,TRBD1,TRBV19,TGTGCCAGTAGTATCGAAGGGACAGGGAATCAGCCCCAGCATTTT,CASSIEGTGNQPQHF
.,TRBJ1-1,.,TRBV14,TGTGCCAGCAGCGTCCGGGGCACTGAAGCTTTCTTT,CASSVRGTEAFF
.,TRBJ2-1,TRBD2,TRBV2,TGTGCCAGTCATCCGTCGGGACTAGCGGACAATGAGCAGTTCTTC,CASHPSGLADNEQFF
.,TRBJ2-7,.,TRBV18,TGTGCCAGCTCACCACTCCTGACAGGACGCTCCTACGAGCAGTACTTC,CASSPLLTGRSYEQYF
.,TRBJ1-1,.,TRBV11-3,TGTGCCAGCAGCTCCGCCATGAACACTGAAGCTTTCTTT,CASSSAMNTEAFF
.,TRBJ2-1,TRBD2,TRBV6-5,TGTGCCAGCAGTTACGGTAGCGGGAGGGTTGGTGAGCAGTTCTTC,CASSYGSGRVGEQFF
.,TRBJ2-5,TRBD2,TRBV13,TGTGCCAGCAGCGCTAGCGGGAGAGTGGGAGAGACCCAGTACTTC,CASSASGRVGETQYF
.,TRBJ2-7,TRBD1,TRBV7-8,TGTGCCAGCAGCTTATCCAGTGGGGACAGGGGCGTCGAGCAGTACTTC,CASSLSSGDRGVEQYF
.,TRBJ1-2,.,TRBV7-9,TGTGCCAGCAGCCACGGGACGGCCGGCTACACCTTC,CASSHGTAGYTF
.,TRBJ2-7,TRBD2,TRBV19,TGTGCCAGCCGTGGGAGGGCCCCCTACGAGCAGTACTTC,CASRGRAPYEQYF
.,TRBJ1-2,.,TRBV28,TGTGCCAGCAGTTTGGAGGAAAGGGGGGACTATGGCTACACCTTC,CASSLEERGDYGYTF
.,TRBJ1-1,.,TRBV28,TGTGCCAGCAGTTTATGGGTCAGGGAACAGAACACTGAAGCTTTCTTT,CASSLWVREQNTEAFF
.,TRBJ2-1,.,TRBV19,TGTGCCAGTAGTATAGGACTAGTTAACGATGAGCAGTTCTTC,CASSIGLVNDEQFF
.,TRBJ2-7,TRBD2,TRBV28,TGTGCCAGCAGTCCCCTGGGAGAGCGGGAGGGTCACCACGAGCAGTACTTC,CASSPLGEREGHHEQYF
.,TRBJ2-2,.,TRBV13,TGTGCCAGCAGCACCATGGCCCGGGACAAACTCGACACCGGGGAGCTGTTTTTT,CASSTMARDKLDTGELFF
.,TRBJ1-3,TRBD1,TRBV10-3,TGTGCCATCAGTGCGGACAGGGGAAGCACCATATATTTT,CAISADRGSTIYF
.,TRBJ2-3,.,TRBV4-3,TGCGCCAGCAGCCAGGAGCGGTCTGACACAGATACGCAGTATTTT,CASSQERSDTDTQYF
.,TRBJ2-7,TRBD2,TRBV29-1,TGCAGCGTTGAAGTCTCGGGACTAGCGCAATACGAGCAGTACTTC,CSVEVSGLAQYEQYF